Given below is one T cell receptor beta chain in context. Its antigen remains unidentified. Nothing much larger sits one base from this clone, and base qualities are not available. This sample is part of a study of chemoradiotherapy in HPV16-positive cancers (dated by TCRdb to about 2022). With regard to the full study: Using functional T-cell assays on cells from two HPV16-positive patients, the researchers defined candidate HPV-specific T-cell clones and common TCR motifs. Whether T-cell immunity against the HPV oncoproteins E6 and E7 changes during chemoradiotherapy and whether survival is affected by this immunity were examined in the study. Next, the candidate HPV-specific TCRs and motifs were followed in TCR repertoires from roughly 90 patients with HPV-related cancers. Study-wide conclusions, independent of this receptor: In HPV16-positive patients, expansion of HPV-responsive T cells during chemoradiotherapy was associated with improved recurrence-free survival. The survival association was reported for HPV16-positive patients, and the functional definition of HPV-specific T cells was derived from only two HPV16-positive patients. Expansion of candidate HPV-specific clones and E7-related TCR motifs was observed in the tumor microenvironment during treatment, whereas no such expansion was observed for non-HPV-specific T cells.

Libraries came from the immunoSEQ multiplex PCR assay. Held by TCRdb, this immuneACCESS table contains in-frame sequences only and omits some clones. Under half of the omission traces to an unresolved V gene where checked; the cause of the rest is unknown. Across this sample there are more than 35,000 clones, with 65% to 80% seen only once. Under 5.5% of the sample is taken by the ten largest. Repertoires were sampled repeatedly over the course of chemoradiotherapy so that clonal expansion in the tumor microenvironment could be followed. The germline ends are 18 bases apart after V is trimmed by 4 bases and J by 0 bases. The CDR3, cysteine through phenylalanine, is 16 amino acids long. The sequence is cut down to CDR3 DNA, 48 bases in frame from base 1. The germline V gene (reference sequence) gives CDR1 as GTSNPN and CDR2 as SVGIG.

Recombination linked TRBV30 to TRBJ2-5, with the identity of the D gene unclear. The source material was blood, sampled from a patient who underwent chemoradiotherapy. This TCR was sampled from a human donor with HPV-associated anogenital cancer. The sequenced DNA: TGTGCCTGGATCCCTAAACCACGACCCTACCAAGAGACCCAGTACTTC. This sequence encodes CAWIPKPRPYQETQYF.